This T cell receptor (beta chain) derives from a study of shared clonotypes between healthy human individuals. The naive CD8 population came from CD45RO-negative cells selected for CCR7, without terminally differentiated effector memory CD45RA+ cells. Profiling relied on immunoSEQ multiplex PCR, and the TCRdb table lists in-frame clones only, not all of them. In the table there are roughly 2.1 million clones, roughly 91% of which are singletons. As to this clone: The antigen remains undetermined.

Looked up from germline, CDR1 is MNHEY and CDR2 is SMNVEV (reference sequence). The CDR3 covers 14 residues. V lost 6 bases, J lost 0 bases, and 12 bases lay in between. Study-level findings and limits: Unshared clonotypes carried lower generation probabilities than those common to all four donors.

The source material was naive CD8+ T cells from PBMCs. The J gene is TRBJ2-7, the V gene TRBV27, with D hard to call. This clonotype was sampled from a man in his late teens or twenties in good health. Some clones in this sample may be carry-over from other donors' samples. The CDR3 DNA follows: TGTGCCAGCAGCCGAACCTGGGGCTCCTACGAGCAGTACTTC. It encodes CASSRTWGSYEQYF.